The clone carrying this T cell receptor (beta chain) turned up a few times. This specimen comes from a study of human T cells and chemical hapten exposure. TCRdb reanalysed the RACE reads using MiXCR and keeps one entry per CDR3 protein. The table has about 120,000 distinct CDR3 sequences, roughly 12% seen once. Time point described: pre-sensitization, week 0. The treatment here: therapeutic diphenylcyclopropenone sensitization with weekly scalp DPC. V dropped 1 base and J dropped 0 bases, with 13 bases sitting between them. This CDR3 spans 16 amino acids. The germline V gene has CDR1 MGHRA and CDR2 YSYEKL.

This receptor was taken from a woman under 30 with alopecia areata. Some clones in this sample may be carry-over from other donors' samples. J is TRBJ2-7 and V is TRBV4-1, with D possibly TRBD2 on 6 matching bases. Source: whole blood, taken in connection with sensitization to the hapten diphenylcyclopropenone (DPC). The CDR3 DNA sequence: TGCGCCAGCAGCCAAGTAGCGACTAGGATCTCCTACGAGCAGTACTTC. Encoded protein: CASSQVATRISYEQYF.